These T cell receptor beta chains were read from a single sample in a study of PD-1 blockade in classical Hodgkin lymphoma. Method: immunoSEQ multiplex PCR; TCRdb's copy keeps in-frame clones and lacks some. Of about 9,500 clones in the sample, 85% to 90% were seen once. The material sequenced was CD8+ T cells from blood. The receptors shown here come from a human donor with classical Hodgkin lymphoma. CDR3s include the opening cysteine and the closing phenylalanine or tryptophan. A D gene is named only where the DNA matches it firmly. Size values are once, few and many counts, or a class for expanded clones, and some rows have none.

j_call,clone_size,d_call,v_call,cdr3_length,cdr3_aa,cdr3_nt
TRBJ2-1,few,.,TRBV6-5,16,CASSYYLAEVNNEQFF,TGTGCCAGCAGTTACTACCTAGCAGAGGTAAACAATGAGCAGTTCTTC
TRBJ2-7,.,.,TRBV5-6,14,CASTLRGYPYEQYF,TGTGCCAGCACCCTGCGGGGATACCCCTACGAGCAGTACTTC
TRBJ1-2,.,.,TRBV5-6,13,CASSFGGFYGYTF,TGTGCCAGCAGCTTTGGGGGGTTCTATGGCTACACCTTC
TRBJ1-3,medium-sized,.,TRBV6-1,18,CASSERAGAHLSGNTIYF,TGTGCCAGCAGTGAAAGGGCAGGGGCACACCTCTCTGGAAACACCATATATTTT
TRBJ1-5,few,.,TRBV7-9,12,CASSLGVQPQHF,TGTGCCAGCAGCTTAGGTGTTCAGCCCCAGCATTTT
TRBJ2-2,.,.,TRBV6-1,15,CASSEARPNTGELFF,TGTGCCAGCAGTGAAGCCAGGCCGAACACCGGGGAGCTGTTTTTT
TRBJ1-5,.,.,TRBV5-6,16,CASSFGVGVGNQPQHF,TGTGCCAGCAGCTTCGGGGTAGGGGTGGGCAATCAGCCCCAGCATTTT
TRBJ1-1,few,.,TRBV7-9,15,CASVTGNGMNTEAFF,TGTGCCAGCGTAACAGGGAATGGGATGAACACTGAAGCTTTCTTT
TRBJ2-7,.,TRBD1,TRBV10-3,12,CAGPRQGDEQYF,TGTGCCGGGCCGCGGCAGGGGGACGAGCAGTACTTC
TRBJ1-2,.,.,TRBV2,12,CASRANDYGYTF,TGTGCCAGCAGGGCCAATGACTATGGCTACACCTTC
TRBJ1-2,few,TRBD1,TRBV5-1,15,CASSSSPGQGYGYTF,TGCGCCAGCAGCAGTTCTCCGGGACAGGGCTATGGCTACACCTTC
TRBJ2-2,.,.,TRBV11-2,11,CASSLPGELFF,TGTGCCAGCAGCTTACCCGGGGAGCTGTTTTTT
TRBJ2-1,.,.,TRBV9,13,CASSVEGGNEQFF,TGTGCCAGCAGCGTAGAGGGGGGGAATGAGCAGTTCTTC
TRBJ1-2,.,.,TRBV29-1,12,CSVGTAGNGYTF,TGCAGCGTAGGTACGGCAGGGAATGGCTACACCTTC
TRBJ2-1,.,TRBD2,TRBV25-1,13,CASRPGLHNEQFF,TGTGCCAGCAGACCGGGACTACACAATGAGCAGTTCTTC
TRBJ2-5,few,.,TRBV7-9,14,CASSLASAQETQYF,TGTGCCAGCAGCTTAGCCAGCGCGCAAGAGACCCAGTACTTC
TRBJ2-3,.,TRBD2,TRBV28,19,CASSLLRIPGLAGEDTQYF,TGTGCCAGCAGTCTACTCCGTATCCCGGGACTAGCGGGGGAAGATACGCAGTATTTT
TRBJ2-7,.,.,TRBV29-1,17,CSVEDSRVTGSSYEQYF,TGCAGCGTTGAAGATTCAAGGGTAACAGGGTCGTCCTACGAGCAGTACTTC
TRBJ2-1,few,.,TRBV7-6,12,CASSLTSNEQFF,TGTGCCAGCAGCCTGACTAGCAATGAGCAGTTCTTC
TRBJ2-1,.,TRBD2,TRBV4-3,17,CASSQTSRGGVDNEQFF,TGCGCCAGCAGCCAAACCAGTCGGGGGGGCGTCGACAATGAGCAGTTCTTC
TRBJ1-4,.,.,TRBV4-3,15,CASSAGPGLNEKLFF,TGCGCCAGCAGCGCGGGTCCGGGACTCAATGAAAAACTGTTTTTT
TRBJ2-7,.,TRBD2,TRBV4-2,15,CASSQEAGEGYEQYF,TGTGCCAGCAGCCAAGAGGCGGGGGAAGGATACGAGCAGTACTTC
TRBJ1-4,.,.,TRBV2,14,CASSEKLTNEKLFF,TGTGCCAGCAGTGAAAAGCTAACTAATGAAAAACTGTTTTTT
TRBJ2-7,.,.,TRBV6-8,13,CASSIGPWGEQYF,TGTGCCAGCAGTATTGGACCGTGGGGCGAGCAGTACTTC
TRBJ2-2,once,TRBD1,TRBV27,14,CASSSGQYTGELFF,TGTGCCAGCAGTTCGGGACAGTACACCGGGGAGCTGTTTTTT
TRBJ2-3,once,TRBD2,TRBV5-1,16,CASSLGAGGPSDTQYF,TGCGCCAGCAGCTTAGGAGCGGGGGGGCCTTCAGATACGCAGTATTTT
TRBJ2-7,.,.,TRBV4-1,15,CASSQDDGTSYEQYF,TGCGCCAGCAGCCAAGATGATGGGACTTCCTACGAGCAGTACTTC
TRBJ1-2,.,TRBD1,TRBV27,14,CASSGTGDNYGYTF,TGTGCCAGCAGTGGGACAGGCGATAACTATGGCTACACCTTC
TRBJ1-3,.,.,TRBV4-3,14,CASSPWRTGNTIYF,TGCGCCAGCAGCCCCTGGAGGACTGGAAACACCATATATTTT
TRBJ1-2,medium-sized,.,TRBV7-9,15,CASSAWDRPNYGYTF,TGTGCCAGCAGCGCATGGGACCGCCCTAACTATGGCTACACCTTC
TRBJ2-6,large,.,TRBV18,13,CASSYSGANVLTF,TGTGCCAGCTCCTACTCTGGGGCCAACGTCCTGACTTTC